These 8 T cell receptor beta chains were sequenced from one sample in a study of CD8+ T cells in alopecia areata. cDNA serving as the sequencing template came from extracted, reverse transcribed RNA. Assay: immunoSEQ multiplex PCR; the TCRdb copy retains only in-frame clones and omits some. The repertoire has 190,000 or so clones, roughly three fifths of them found once; the top ten carry roughly 12%. Treatment described: oral pan-JAK inhibitor, 5-10 mg twice daily. The sequencing here drew on CD8+ T cells sorted from blood, taken at week 24, from a patient treated with tofacitinib. The receptors were gathered from a human donor with alopecia areata.

V usage is TRBV6-1 and J usage is TRBJ1-5; D is possibly TRBD1 (5 bases). Between the trimmed V and J ends, which lost 3 bases and 5 bases, there was a span of 17 bases. The CDR3 runs to 16 residues. From germline, CDR1 is MNHNS and CDR2 SASEGT. The CDR3 here is CASSDGASSPHQPQHF. The CDR3 DNA is TGTGCCAGCAGTGATGGGGCTAGTTCGCCCCATCAGCCCCAGCATTTT.

This CDR3 reads CASSVQGGNSPLHF. The CDR3 bases are TGTGCCAGCAGCGTACAGGGGGGAAATTCACCCCTCCACTTT. The chain has TRBV9 and TRBJ1-6, with 7 positions matching TRBD1. Per germline, CDR1 SGDLS and CDR2 YYNGEE. The CDR3 spans 14 residues. V trimming: 1 base; J trimming: 7 bases; junction bases outside the gene matches: 2.

The genes are TRBV7-8 and TRBJ2-5; D may match TRBD1 or TRBD2 (5 bases each). The V gene's germline CDR1 is SGHVS and CDR2 FQNEAQ. This CDR3 comprises 16 residues. The V end lost 4 bases, the J end lost 3 bases, and 18 bases lay between the germline ends. Here the CDR3 DNA reads TGTGCCAGCAGCTCTATAGCAGGGTTGGGGGAAGAGACCCAGTACTTC. Amino acids: CASSSIAGLGEETQYF.

This chain connects TRBV6-6 to TRBJ1-1; D perhaps matches TRBD1 (5 bases). The CDR3 loop spans 13 amino acids. Trimming removed 7 bases from V and 4 bases from J, with 13 bases in between. Germline V gene lookup returns CDR1 MNHNY and CDR2 SVGAGI (reference sequence). The CDR3: CASNLNQGTEAFF. CDR3 nucleotide sequence: TGTGCCAGCAATCTAAACCAGGGCACTGAAGCTTTCTTT.

The chain recombines TRBV15 with TRBJ2-2, with 8 nucleotides matching TRBD2. The CDR3 has 15 amino acids. Germline V gene sequence: CDR1 LNHNV, CDR2 YYDKDF (reference sequence). V was pared by 6 bases and J by 2 bases, with 5 bases of the junction left unmatched. The CDR3 region has the DNA TGTGCCACCAGAGAGCGGGGGATAAACACCGGGGAGCTGTTTTTT. Amino acids: CATRERGINTGELFF.

V is TRBV7-2 and J is TRBJ1-1, with D possibly matching TRBD1 (5 bases). Germline CDR1 SGHTA, CDR2 FQGNSA. The CDR3 sequence is 14 residues long. V lost 2 bases and J 4 bases, leaving 11 bases between the germline ends. The CDR3 nucleotides are TGTGCCAGCAGCTTACCGGGGGATGGCACTGAAGCTTTCTTT. Protein product: CASSLPGDGTEAFF.

This clone was seen a handful of times. V usage is TRBV5-6 and J usage is TRBJ2-2, with unresolved D. The CDR3 covers 14 residues. Trimming pared 0 bases from V and 4 bases from J, leaving 7 bases between. Germline lookup yields CDR1 SGHDT and CDR2 YYEEEE. The CDR3 region has the DNA TGTGCCAGCAGCTTGGGTCTACTCACCGGGGAGCTGTTTTTT. Its translation is CASSLGLLTGELFF.

The genes are TRBV19 and TRBJ2-7; TRBD1 matches 7 bases. CDR1 LNHDA and CDR2 SQIVND come from the germline V gene (reference sequence). CDR3 length: 15 residues. The V and J ends lost 1 base and 3 bases, in that order; junction bases with no gene match: 6. Here the CDR3 DNA reads TGTGCCAGTAGTATAGGCCCGGGACAGCACTACGAGCAGTACTTC. Its translation is CASSIGPGQHYEQYF.